A single sample is the source of the 14 T cell receptor beta chains below, sequenced in a study of blood T cell repertoires in COVID-19. The repertoire was sequenced with immunoSEQ multiplex PCR; TCRdb's copy has only in-frame clones and lacks some. This table has about 110,000 clones, roughly 85% appearing once. Sequencing was carried out using peripheral blood. These receptors all stem from a woman aged 55-69 years with COVID-19, enrolled during active disease.

This rearrangement joins TRBV9 to TRBJ2-7, with 12 bases aligning to TRBD2. V shed 4 bases, J shed 3 bases, and the junction held 5 bases outside the gene matches. This CDR3 has 15 residues. Germline V gene lookup returns CDR1 SGDLS and CDR2 YYNGEE. The CDR3 is CASSPQLAGGYEQYF. In DNA form, the CDR3 reads TGTGCCAGCAGCCCACAACTAGCGGGGGGCTACGAGCAGTACTTC. Using reference TRBV9 and TRBJ2-7 for the parts outside the CDR3, the full variable domain is DSGVTQTPKHLITATGQRVTLRCSPRSGDLSVYWYQQSLDQGLQFLIQYYNGEERAKGNILERFSAQQFPDLHSELNLSSLELGDSALYFCASSPQLAGGYEQYFGPGTRLTVT.

The chain has TRBV4-1 and TRBJ1-2; the D gene is possibly TRBD1 (6 bases). Germline lookup yields CDR1 MGHRA and CDR2 YSYEKL. Trimming removed 1 base from V and 1 base from J, with 10 bases in between. CDR3 length equals 15 residues. This CDR3 reads CASSQGPGDNYGYTF. CDR3 DNA: TGCGCCAGCAGCCAAGGTCCAGGGGATAACTATGGCTACACCTTC.

This chain links TRBV30 with TRBJ1-2; 7 nucleotides align to TRBD1. CDR1 is GTSNPN, CDR2 SVGIG, per germline (reference sequence). CDR3 length equals 15 residues. Germline trimming cut 2 bases from V and 5 bases from J; bases unmatched to any gene: 11. CDR3 sequence: CAWSYDEGGYYGYTF. In DNA form, the CDR3 reads TGTGCCTGGAGTTACGACGAAGGGGGCTATTATGGCTACACCTTC.

A single count supports this clone. The chain links TRBV5-4 to TRBJ1-1; a possible D gene is TRBD1 (6 bases). The germline gives CDR1 SGHNT, CDR2 YYREEE (reference sequence). V was shortened by 0 bases and J by 5 bases, with 14 bases between the two germline ends. This CDR3 is 15 amino acids long. CDR3: CASSLVGRGGTEAFF. In DNA, the CDR3 is TGTGCCAGCAGCTTGGTCGGCAGGGGAGGGACTGAAGCTTTCTTT.

The J gene is TRBJ1-6, the V gene TRBV30; D call uncertain. The CDR3 consists of 15 residues. From germline, CDR1 is GTSNPN and CDR2 SVGIG (reference sequence). Trimming stripped 2 bases from V and 4 bases from J, with 12 bases between. CDR3 region: CAWSSTLRYNSPLHF. The CDR3 region has the DNA TGTGCCTGGAGTTCCACGCTGCGTTATAATTCACCCCTCCACTTT. The full variable domain, with the rest looked up from reference TRBV30 and TRBJ1-6, is SQTIHQWPATLVQPVGSPLSLECTVEGTSNPNLYWYRQAAGRGLQLLFYSVGIGQISSEVPQNLSASRPQDRQFILSSKKLLLSDSGFYLCAWSSTLRYNSPLHFGNGTRLTVT.

This sequence joins TRBV24-1 and TRBJ2-1; D gene ambiguous. Germline loops: CDR1 KGHDR, CDR2 SFDVKD. Trimming removed 2 bases from V and 8 bases from J, with 12 bases in between. This CDR3 has 14 amino acids. The CDR3, as DNA: TGTGCCACCAGTGATTCGAGCCATGTAGATGAGCAGTTCTTC. It is translated as CATSDSSHVDEQFF.

CDR3 DNA: TGTGCCAGCAGCTTACAGGGAAACGCTTTCTTT. This encodes CASSLQGNAFF. This chain links TRBV7-9 with TRBJ1-1; D possibly corresponds to TRBD1 (5 bases). CDR1 SEHNR and CDR2 FQNEAQ come from the germline V gene (reference sequence). CDR3 length equals 11 residues. V gave up 2 bases and J gave up 11 bases, with 9 bases separating them.

A single count supports this clone. The V and J genes are TRBV2 and TRBJ2-1; D unresolved. Germline assignment: CDR1 SNHLY and CDR2 FYNNEI. The germline V and J ends were trimmed by 3 bases and 0 bases, with 9 bases remaining between them. CDR3 size: 15 residues. The CDR3 reads CASSDLKSSYNEQFF. As DNA, the CDR3 is TGTGCCAGCAGTGACCTTAAGAGCTCCTACAATGAGCAGTTCTTC.

The chain carries TRBV3-1 (or the pseudogene TRBV3-2) and TRBJ1-1, with a weak D call TRBD1 (6 bases). This CDR3 has 13 amino acids. Germline assignment: CDR1 LGHDT and CDR2 YNNKEL (reference sequence). Trimming took off 4 bases at V and 9 bases at J, with 15 bases between the two ends. CDR3 nucleotides: TGTGCCAGCAGCCCTCTATTGGACAGCCAAGCTTTCTTT. It yields the protein CASSPLLDSQAFF.

This clone was detected only once. J is TRBJ2-3 and V is TRBV27; D perhaps matches TRBD1 (6 bases). Germline V gene data show CDR1 as MNHEY and CDR2 as SMNVEV (reference sequence). The CDR3 covers 17 residues. V lost 1 base to trimming and J lost 0 bases, with 14 bases between them. CDR3 protein: CASSLWQGLGSTDTQYF. The CDR3 region has the DNA TGTGCCAGCAGTTTATGGCAGGGGTTAGGAAGCACAGATACGCAGTATTTT.

Remarks on this clone: Other DNA sequences in this sample translate to the same CDR3. CDR3: CASSLSDRGNSPLHF. In nucleotides, the CDR3 is TGTGCCAGCAGCCTCTCGGACAGGGGAAATTCACCCCTCCACTTT. V is TRBV9 and J is TRBJ1-6; 9 nucleotides align to TRBD1. The CDR3 totals 15 residues. V trimming: 4 bases; J trimming: 7 bases; junction bases outside the gene matches: 6. Germline V gene lookup returns CDR1 SGDLS and CDR2 YYNGEE. The variable domain in full, with the rest retrieved from reference TRBV9 and TRBJ1-6, is DSGVTQTPKHLITATGQRVTLRCSPRSGDLSVYWYQQSLDQGLQFLIQYYNGEERAKGNILERFSAQQFPDLHSELNLSSLELGDSALYFCASSLSDRGNSPLHFGNGTRLTVT.

The chain carries TRBV19 and TRBJ1-2, with D possibly matching TRBD1 (6 bases). The CDR3 consists of 12 residues. The V and J ends lost 5 bases and 7 bases respectively, with 11 bases between them. In germline, CDR1 is LNHDA, CDR2 SQIVND (reference sequence). CDR3 amino acids: CASSPPRGGYTF. Here the CDR3 DNA reads TGTGCCAGTAGTCCCCCCAGGGGTGGCTACACCTTC.

The chain links TRBV7-9 to TRBJ2-1, with 12 bases lining up with TRBD2. Germline values: CDR1 SEHNR, CDR2 FQNEAQ (reference sequence). V trimming: 0 bases; J trimming: 6 bases; junction bases outside the gene matches: 3. The CDR3 covers 16 residues. CDR3 sequence (DNA): TGTGCCAGCAGCTTAGCGTGGACTAGCGGGGTCAATGAGCAGTTCTTC. Amino acids: CASSLAWTSGVNEQFF.

The chain is built from TRBV7-6 and TRBJ2-5, with TRBD2 as a possible D gene (6 bases). The V end lost 1 base, the J end lost 5 bases, and 20 bases lay between the germline ends. Germline CDR1 and CDR2: SGHVS and FNYEAQ. CDR3 size: 17 residues. CDR3 in amino acids: CASSLGLFRDSQETQYF. In nucleotides, the CDR3 is TGTGCCAGCAGCTTAGGTTTGTTCCGGGACTCACAGGAGACCCAGTACTTC. The full variable domain, with the rest looked up from reference TRBV7-6 and TRBJ2-5, is GAGVSQSPRYKVTKRGQDVALRCDPISGHVSLYWYRQALGQGPEFLTYFNYEAQQDKSGLPNDRFSAERPEGSISTLTIQRTEQRDSAMYRCASSLGLFRDSQETQYFGPGTRLLVL.